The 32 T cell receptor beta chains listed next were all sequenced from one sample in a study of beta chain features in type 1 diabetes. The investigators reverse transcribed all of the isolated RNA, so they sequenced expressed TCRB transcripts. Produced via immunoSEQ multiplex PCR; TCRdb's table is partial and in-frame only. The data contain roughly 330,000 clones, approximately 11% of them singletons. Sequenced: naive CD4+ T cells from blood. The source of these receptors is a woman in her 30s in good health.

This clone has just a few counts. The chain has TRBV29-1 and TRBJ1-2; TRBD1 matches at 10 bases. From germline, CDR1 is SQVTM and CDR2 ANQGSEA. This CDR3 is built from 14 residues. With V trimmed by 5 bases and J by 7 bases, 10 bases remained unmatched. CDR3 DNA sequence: TGCAGCGTTCCTCCGGGACAGGGGTTGGGTGGCTACACCTTC. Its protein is CSVPPGQGLGGYTF. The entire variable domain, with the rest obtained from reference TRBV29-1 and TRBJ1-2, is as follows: SAVISQKPSRDICQRGTSLTIQCQVDSQVTMMFWYRQQPGQSLTLIATANQGSEATYESGFVIDKFPISRPNLTFSTLTVSNMSPEDSSIYLCSVPPGQGLGGYTFGSGTRLTVV.

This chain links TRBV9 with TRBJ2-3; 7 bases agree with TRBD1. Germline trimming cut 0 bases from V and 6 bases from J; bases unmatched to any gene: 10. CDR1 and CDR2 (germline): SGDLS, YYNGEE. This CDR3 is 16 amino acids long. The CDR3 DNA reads TGTGCCAGCAGCGTAGGGGACAGACCTTCTGCCGATACGCAGTATTTT. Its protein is CASSVGDRPSADTQYF.

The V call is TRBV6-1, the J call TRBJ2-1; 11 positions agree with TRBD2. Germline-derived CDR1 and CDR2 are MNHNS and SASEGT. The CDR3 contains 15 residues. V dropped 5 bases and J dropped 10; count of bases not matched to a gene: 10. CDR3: CASSTGTSGPKEQFF. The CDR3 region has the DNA TGTGCCAGCAGTACCGGGACTAGCGGTCCAAAAGAGCAGTTCTTC.

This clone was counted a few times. The DNA for the CDR3 is TGTGCCAGCAGCTATGGGACAGGGCAATACGAGCAGTACTTC. Translation: CASSYGTGQYEQYF. The genes are TRBV7-2 and TRBJ2-7; TRBD1 matches 9 bases. Germline lookup yields CDR1 SGHTA and CDR2 FQGNSA. J lost 4 bases, V lost 4 bases, and 5 bases had no gene match. The CDR3 is made up of 14 amino acids.

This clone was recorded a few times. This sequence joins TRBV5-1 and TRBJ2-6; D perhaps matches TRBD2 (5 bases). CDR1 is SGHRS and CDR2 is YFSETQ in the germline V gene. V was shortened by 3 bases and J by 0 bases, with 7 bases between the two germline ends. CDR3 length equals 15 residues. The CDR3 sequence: CASSSGGSGANVLTF. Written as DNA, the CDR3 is TGCGCCAGCAGCTCCGGAGGCTCTGGGGCCAACGTCCTGACTTTC.

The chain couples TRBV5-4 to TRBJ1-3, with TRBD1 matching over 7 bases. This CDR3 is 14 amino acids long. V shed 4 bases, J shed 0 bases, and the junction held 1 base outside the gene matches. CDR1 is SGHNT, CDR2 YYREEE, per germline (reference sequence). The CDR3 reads CASSRDSSGNTIYF. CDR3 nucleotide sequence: TGTGCCAGCAGCCGGGACAGCTCTGGAAACACCATATATTTT. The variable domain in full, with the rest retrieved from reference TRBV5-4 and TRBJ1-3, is ETGVTQSPTHLIKTRGQQVTLRCSSQSGHNTVSWYQQALGQGPQFIFQYYREEENGRGNFPPRFSGLQFPNYSSELNVNALELDDSALYLCASSRDSSGNTIYFGEGSWLTVV.

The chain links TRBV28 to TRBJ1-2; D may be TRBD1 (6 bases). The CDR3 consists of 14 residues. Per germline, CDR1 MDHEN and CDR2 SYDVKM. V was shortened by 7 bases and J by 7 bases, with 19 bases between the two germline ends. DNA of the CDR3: TGTGCCAGCAATCCGGGGGGCTCGCACGGTGGCTACACCTTC. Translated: CASNPGGSHGGYTF.

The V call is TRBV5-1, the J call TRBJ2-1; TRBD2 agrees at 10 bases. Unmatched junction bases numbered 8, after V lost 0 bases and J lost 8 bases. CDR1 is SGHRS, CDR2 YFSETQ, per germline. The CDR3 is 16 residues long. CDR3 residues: CASSLVKAGGPHEQFF. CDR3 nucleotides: TGCGCCAGCAGCTTGGTGAAAGCGGGAGGGCCGCATGAGCAGTTCTTC. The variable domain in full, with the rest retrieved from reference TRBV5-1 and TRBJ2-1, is KAGVTQTPRYLIKTRGQQVTLSCSPISGHRSVSWYQQTPGQGLQFLFEYFSETQRNKGNFPGRFSGRQFSNSRSEMNVSTLELGDSALYLCASSLVKAGGPHEQFFGPGTRLTVL.

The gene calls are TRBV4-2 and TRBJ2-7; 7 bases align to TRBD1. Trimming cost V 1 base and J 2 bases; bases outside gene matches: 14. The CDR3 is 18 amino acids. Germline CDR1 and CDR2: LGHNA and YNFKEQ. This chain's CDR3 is CASSQGLSFGDRAYEQYF. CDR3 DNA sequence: TGTGCCAGCAGCCAAGGTCTCTCGTTCGGGGACAGAGCCTACGAGCAGTACTTC.

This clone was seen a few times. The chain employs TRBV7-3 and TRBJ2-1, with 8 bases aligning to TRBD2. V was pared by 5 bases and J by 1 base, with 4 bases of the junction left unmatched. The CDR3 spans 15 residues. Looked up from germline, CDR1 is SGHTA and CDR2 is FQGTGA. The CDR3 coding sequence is TGTGCCAGCAGCCTTAGCGGGAAATCCTACAATGAGCAGTTCTTC. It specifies CASSLSGKSYNEQFF.

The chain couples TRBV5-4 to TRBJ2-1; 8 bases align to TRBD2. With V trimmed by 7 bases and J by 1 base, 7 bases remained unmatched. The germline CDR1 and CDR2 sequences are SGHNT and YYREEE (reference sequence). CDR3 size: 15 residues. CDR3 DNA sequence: TGTGCCAGCCACCGAGCGGGAGCATCCTACAATGAGCAGTTCTTC. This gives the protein CASHRAGASYNEQFF.

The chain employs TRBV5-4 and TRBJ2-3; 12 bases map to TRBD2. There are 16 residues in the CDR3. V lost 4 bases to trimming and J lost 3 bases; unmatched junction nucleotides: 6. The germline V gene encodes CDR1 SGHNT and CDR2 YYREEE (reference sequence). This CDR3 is CASSPTSGRGTDTQYF. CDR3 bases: TGTGCCAGCAGCCCGACTAGCGGGAGAGGGACAGATACGCAGTATTTT.

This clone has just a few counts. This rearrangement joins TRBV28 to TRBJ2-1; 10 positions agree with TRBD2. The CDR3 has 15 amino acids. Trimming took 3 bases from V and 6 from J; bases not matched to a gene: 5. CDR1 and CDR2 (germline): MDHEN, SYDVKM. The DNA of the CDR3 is TGTGCCAGCAGTTTGAGGCTAGCGGGAGTCAATGAGCAGTTCTTC. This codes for CASSLRLAGVNEQFF.

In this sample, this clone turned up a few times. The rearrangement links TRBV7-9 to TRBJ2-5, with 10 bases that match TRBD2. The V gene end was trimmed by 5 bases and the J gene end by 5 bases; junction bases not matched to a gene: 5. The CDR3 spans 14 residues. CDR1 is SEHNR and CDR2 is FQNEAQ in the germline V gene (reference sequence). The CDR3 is CASSQGLARETQYF. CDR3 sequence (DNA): TGTGCCAGCAGCCAGGGACTAGCGCGGGAGACCCAGTACTTC.

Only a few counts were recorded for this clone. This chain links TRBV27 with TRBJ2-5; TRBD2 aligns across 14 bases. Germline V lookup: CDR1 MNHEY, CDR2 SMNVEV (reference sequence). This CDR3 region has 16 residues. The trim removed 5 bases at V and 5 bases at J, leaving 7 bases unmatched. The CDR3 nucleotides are TGTGCCAGCAGTCCGGGGACTAGCGGGAGCCCCGAGACCCAGTACTTC. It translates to CASSPGTSGSPETQYF.

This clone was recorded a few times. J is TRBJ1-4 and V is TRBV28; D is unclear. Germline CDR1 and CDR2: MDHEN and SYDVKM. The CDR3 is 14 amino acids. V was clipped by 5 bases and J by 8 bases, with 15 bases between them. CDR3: CASSATGVAEKLFF. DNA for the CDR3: TGTGCCAGCAGTGCCACCGGGGTGGCGGAAAAACTGTTTTTT.

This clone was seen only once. CDR3 sequence (DNA): TGTGCCAGCTCACCGGGACAGGGGGTTCAGCCCCAGCATTTT. Translating gives CASSPGQGVQPQHF. The chain has TRBV18 and TRBJ1-5; 11 bases match TRBD1. J gave up 6 bases and V 3 bases, and 1 base lay outside the gene matches. CDR3 length: 14 amino acids. Germline lookup yields CDR1 KGHSH and CDR2 LQKENI.

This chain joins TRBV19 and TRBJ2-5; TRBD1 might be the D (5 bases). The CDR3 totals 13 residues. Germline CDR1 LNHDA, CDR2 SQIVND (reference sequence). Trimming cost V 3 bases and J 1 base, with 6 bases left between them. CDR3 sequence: CASSMTVQETQYF. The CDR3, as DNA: TGTGCCAGTAGTATGACAGTCCAAGAGACCCAGTACTTC.

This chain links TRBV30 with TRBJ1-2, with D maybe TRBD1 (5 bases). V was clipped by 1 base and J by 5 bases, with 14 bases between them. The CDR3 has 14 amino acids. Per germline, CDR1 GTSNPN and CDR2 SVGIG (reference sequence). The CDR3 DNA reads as TGTGCCTGGAGTGCGGGGGGGGGTGGATATGGCTACACCTTC. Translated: CAWSAGGGGYGYTF.

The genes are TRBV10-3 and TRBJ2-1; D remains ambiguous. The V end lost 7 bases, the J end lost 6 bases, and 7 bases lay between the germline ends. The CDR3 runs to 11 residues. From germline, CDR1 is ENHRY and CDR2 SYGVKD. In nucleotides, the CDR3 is TGTGCCATCACTGATCGCAATGAGCAGTTCTTC. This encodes CAITDRNEQFF.

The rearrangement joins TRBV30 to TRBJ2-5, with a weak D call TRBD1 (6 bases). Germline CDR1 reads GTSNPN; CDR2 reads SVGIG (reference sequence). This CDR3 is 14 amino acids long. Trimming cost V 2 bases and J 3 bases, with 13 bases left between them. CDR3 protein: CAWSIIPGEETQYF. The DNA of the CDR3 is TGTGCCTGGAGTATTATCCCAGGGGAAGAGACCCAGTACTTC.

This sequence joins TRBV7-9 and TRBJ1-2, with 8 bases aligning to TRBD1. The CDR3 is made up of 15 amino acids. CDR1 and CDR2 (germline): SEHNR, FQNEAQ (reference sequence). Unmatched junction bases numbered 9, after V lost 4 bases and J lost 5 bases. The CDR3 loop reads CASSSGQARWYGYTF. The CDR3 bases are TGTGCCAGCAGCTCGGGACAGGCCCGTTGGTATGGCTACACCTTC. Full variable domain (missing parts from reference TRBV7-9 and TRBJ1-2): DTGVSQNPRHKITKRGQNVTFRCDPISEHNRLYWYRQTLGQGPEFLTYFQNEAQLEKSRLLSDRFSAERPKGSFSTLEIQRTEQGDSAMYLCASSSGQARWYGYTFGSGTRLTVV.

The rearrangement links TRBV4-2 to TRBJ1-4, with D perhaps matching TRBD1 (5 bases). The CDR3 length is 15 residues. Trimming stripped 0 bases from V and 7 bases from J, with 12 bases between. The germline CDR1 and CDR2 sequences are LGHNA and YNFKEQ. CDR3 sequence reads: CASSQDRGVIEKLFF. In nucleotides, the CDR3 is TGTGCCAGCAGCCAAGATCGGGGGGTTATTGAAAAACTGTTTTTT.

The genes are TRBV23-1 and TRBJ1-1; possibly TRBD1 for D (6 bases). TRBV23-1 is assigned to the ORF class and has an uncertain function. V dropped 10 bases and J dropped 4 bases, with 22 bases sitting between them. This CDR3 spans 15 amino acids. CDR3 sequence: CAISHRAQVCTEAFF. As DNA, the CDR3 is TGCGCCATTTCACACAGGGCCCAAGTGTGCACTGAAGCTTTCTTT.

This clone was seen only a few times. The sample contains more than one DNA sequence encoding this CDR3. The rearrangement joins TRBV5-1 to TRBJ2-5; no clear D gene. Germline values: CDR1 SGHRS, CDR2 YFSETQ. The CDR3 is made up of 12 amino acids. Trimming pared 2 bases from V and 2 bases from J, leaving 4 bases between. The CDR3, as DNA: TGCGCCAGCAGCTTCCCACAAGAGACCCAGTACTTC. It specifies CASSFPQETQYF.

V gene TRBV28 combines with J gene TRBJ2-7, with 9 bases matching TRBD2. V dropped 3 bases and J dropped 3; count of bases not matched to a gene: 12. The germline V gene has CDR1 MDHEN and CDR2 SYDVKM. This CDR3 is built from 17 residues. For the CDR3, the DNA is TGTGCCAGCAGTTTGGACTCGGCGGGAGGGCCTTACTACGAGCAGTACTTC. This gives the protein CASSLDSAGGPYYEQYF. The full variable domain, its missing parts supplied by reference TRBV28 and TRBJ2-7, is DVKVTQSSRYLVKRTGEKVFLECVQDMDHENMFWYRQDPGLGLRLIYFSYDVKMKEKGDIPEGYSVSREKKERFSLILESASTNQTSMYLCASSLDSAGGPYYEQYFGPGTRLTVT.

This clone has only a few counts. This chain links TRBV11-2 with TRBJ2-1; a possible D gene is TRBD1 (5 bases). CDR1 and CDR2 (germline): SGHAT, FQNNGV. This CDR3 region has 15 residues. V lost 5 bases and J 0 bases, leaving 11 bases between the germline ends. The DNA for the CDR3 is TGTGCCAGCAGCCTACAGGCTAGCTCCTACAATGAGCAGTTCTTC. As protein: CASSLQASSYNEQFF. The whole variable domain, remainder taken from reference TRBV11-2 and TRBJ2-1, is EAGVAQSPRYKIIEKRQSVAFWCNPISGHATLYWYQQILGQGPKLLIQFQNNGVVDDSQLPKDRFSAERLKGVDSTLKIQPAKLEDSAVYLCASSLQASSYNEQFFGPGTRLTVL.

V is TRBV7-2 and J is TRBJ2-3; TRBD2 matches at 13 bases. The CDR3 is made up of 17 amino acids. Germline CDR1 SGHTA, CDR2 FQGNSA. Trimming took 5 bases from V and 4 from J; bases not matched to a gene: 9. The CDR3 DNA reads TGTGCCAGCAGCGACATGACAGGACTAGCGGGAGCAGATACGCAGTATTTT. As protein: CASSDMTGLAGADTQYF.

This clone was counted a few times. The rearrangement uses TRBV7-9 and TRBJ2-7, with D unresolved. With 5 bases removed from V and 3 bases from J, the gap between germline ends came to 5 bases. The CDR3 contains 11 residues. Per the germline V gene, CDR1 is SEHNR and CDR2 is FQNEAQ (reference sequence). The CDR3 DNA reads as TGTGCCAGCAGCCCAAACTACGAGCAGTACTTC. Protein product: CASSPNYEQYF.

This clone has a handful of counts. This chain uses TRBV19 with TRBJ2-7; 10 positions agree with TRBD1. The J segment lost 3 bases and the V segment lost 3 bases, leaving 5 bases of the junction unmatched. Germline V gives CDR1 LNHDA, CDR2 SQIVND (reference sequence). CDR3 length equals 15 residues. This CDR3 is CASSIAGQGIYEQYF. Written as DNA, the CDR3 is TGTGCCAGTAGTATCGCGGGACAGGGGATCTACGAGCAGTACTTC. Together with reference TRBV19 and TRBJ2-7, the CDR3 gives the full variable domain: DGGITQSPKYLFRKEGQNVTLSCEQNLNHDAMYWYRQDPGQGLRLIYYSQIVNDFQKGDIAEGYSVSREKKESFPLTVTSAQKNPTAFYLCASSIAGQGIYEQYFGPGTRLTVT.

The CDR3 DNA reads TGTGCCAGCAGTCGGGGGGAGGCCTCCTACAATGAGCAGTTCTTC. This sequence encodes CASSRGEASYNEQFF. The chain uses TRBV9 and TRBJ2-1; 7 bases line up with TRBD2. Trimming cost V 5 bases and J 0 bases; bases outside gene matches: 5. There are 15 residues in the CDR3. Looked up from germline, CDR1 is SGDLS and CDR2 is YYNGEE.

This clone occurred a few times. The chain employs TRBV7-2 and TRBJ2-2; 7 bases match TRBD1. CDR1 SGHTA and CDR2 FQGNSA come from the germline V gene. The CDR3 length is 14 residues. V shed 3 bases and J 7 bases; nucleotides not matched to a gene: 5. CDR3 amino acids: CASSLSRDSGELFF. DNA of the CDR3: TGTGCCAGCAGCTTGAGTCGGGACAGCGGGGAGCTGTTTTTT.